The clone carrying this T cell receptor beta chain was counted ten times or more. Antigen specificity is unknown. This record belongs to a study of T cells after yellow fever vaccination. As for the study in general: Some fractions had low cell numbers, and these were prepared with SMART-Seq v4 Ultra Low Input.

UMIs and a universal primer site were added when TCR cDNA was made by 5'RACE template switching. From the 5' RACE reads, TCRdb called clonotypes with MiXCR, one entry per CDR3 protein. The sample has approximately 110,000 distinct CDR3 sequences, under 8% seen once. The study, taken as a whole, reports: The study found a weaker secondary response that peaked faster, day 5 versus 15. The CD4 and CD8 compartments had a small share of their clonotypes in common.

Trimming pared 2 bases from V and 2 bases from J, leaving 7 bases between. The CDR3 loop spans 15 amino acids. The germline V gene encodes CDR1 LGHDT and CDR2 YNNKEL (reference sequence). This clonotype was sampled from a man aged 18 to 30 who received the YFV17D yellow fever vaccine. Specimen: CD4+ T cells sorted from PBMCs, collected around 10 days after the first yellow fever vaccination. This chain joins TRBV3-1 and TRBJ2-6, with D uncertain. This chain's CDR3 is CASSQTAAGANVLTF. In DNA, the CDR3 is TGTGCCAGCAGCCAAACAGCCGCTGGGGCCAACGTCCTGACTTTC.